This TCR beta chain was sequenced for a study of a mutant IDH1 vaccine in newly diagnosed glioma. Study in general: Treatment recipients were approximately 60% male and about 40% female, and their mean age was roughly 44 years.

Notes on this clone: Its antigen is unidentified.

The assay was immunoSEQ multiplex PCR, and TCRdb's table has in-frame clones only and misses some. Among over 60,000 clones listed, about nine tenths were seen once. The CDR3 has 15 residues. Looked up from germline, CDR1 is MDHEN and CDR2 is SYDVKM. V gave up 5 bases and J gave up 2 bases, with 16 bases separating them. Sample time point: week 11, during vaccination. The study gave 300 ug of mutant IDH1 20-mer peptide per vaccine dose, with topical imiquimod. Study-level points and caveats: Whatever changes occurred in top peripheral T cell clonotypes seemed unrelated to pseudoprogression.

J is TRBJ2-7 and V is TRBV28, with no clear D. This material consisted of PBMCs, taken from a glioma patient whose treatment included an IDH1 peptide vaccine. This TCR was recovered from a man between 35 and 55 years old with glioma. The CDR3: CASSRPSDGTYEQYF. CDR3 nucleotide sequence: TGTGCCAGCAGTCGACCTTCGGACGGAACCTACGAGCAGTACTTC.